This TCR beta chain was identified during a study of T cells expressing NK-cell markers. Overall study context: Source material for TCR beta repertoires consisted of sorted CD3+CD56+NKG2C+, CD3+CD56+NKG2C- and CD3+CD56-NKG2C+ T cells.

For each CDR3 protein, TCRdb gives one entry from its re-call of the 5' RACE reads, without DNA. The sample data list 400,000 to 500,000 distinct CDR3 sequences. CDR1 and CDR2 (germline): SGHDT, YYEEEE. This CDR3 spans 17 amino acids. The TCR originated in a woman between 18 and 69 years old in good health. The sequencing sample was made of blood T cells: a sorted CD56 or NKG2C T cell subset, CD4+ or CD8+ T cells, or bulk PBMC T cells (not recorded which). The rearrangement uses TRBV5-6 and TRBJ2-7; TCRdb reports TRBD2, a call that lacks DNA to check it against. CDR3 loop: CASSLFSGTNVYVKQYF.